This TCR beta chain originates from a study of blood T cell repertoires in COVID-19. Germline V gene data show CDR1 as SEHNR and CDR2 as FQNEAQ (reference sequence). The CDR3 loop spans 13 amino acids. V was clipped by 2 bases and J by 5 bases, with 10 bases between them. Original processing notes: Estimates of nucleated cell counts were drawn from the amplification of reference gene primers. Using immunoSEQ multiplex PCR, the repertoire was profiled, and TCRdb retains in-frame clones only, with some absent. D and trimming come from the DNA, and the V and J calls and clone size come from that table. The sample includes 150,000 to 250,000 clones, 94% of them seen just once. Seattle's cohort entered during active infection and was followed longitudinally.

The chain recombines TRBV7-9 with TRBJ2-7; TRBD2 might be the D (6 bases). The specimen was peripheral blood. This receptor was taken from a man aged 25-45 years with COVID-19, enrolled during active disease. The CDR3 sequence is CASSLMAGNEQYF. The CDR3 DNA reads TGTGCCAGCAGCTTAATGGCGGGGAACGAGCAGTACTTC.